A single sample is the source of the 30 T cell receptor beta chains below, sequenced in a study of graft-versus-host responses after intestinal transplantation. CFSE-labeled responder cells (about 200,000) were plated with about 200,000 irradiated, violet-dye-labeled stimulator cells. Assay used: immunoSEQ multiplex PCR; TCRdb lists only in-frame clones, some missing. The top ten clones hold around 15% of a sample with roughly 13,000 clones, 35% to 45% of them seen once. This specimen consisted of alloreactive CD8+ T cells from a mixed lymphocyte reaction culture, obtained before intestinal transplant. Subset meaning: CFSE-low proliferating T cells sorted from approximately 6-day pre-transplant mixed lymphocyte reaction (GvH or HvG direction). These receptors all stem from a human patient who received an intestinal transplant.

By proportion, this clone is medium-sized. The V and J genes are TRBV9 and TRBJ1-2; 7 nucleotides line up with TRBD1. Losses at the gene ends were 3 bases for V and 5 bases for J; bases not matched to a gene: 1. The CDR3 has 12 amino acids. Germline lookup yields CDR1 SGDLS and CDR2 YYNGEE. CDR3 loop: CASSATGYGYTF. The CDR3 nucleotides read TGTGCCAGCAGCGCGACAGGGTATGGCTACACCTTC.

CDR3 DNA: TGTGCCAGCAGTTATGGGGACAGCCAAGACCTCCACTTT. Its translation: CASSYGDSQDLHF. The chain couples TRBV6-1 to TRBJ1-6; TRBD1 matches at 7 bases. CDR3 size: 13 residues. Germline V gene data show CDR1 as MNHNS and CDR2 as SASEGT. The ends lost 5 bases at V and 15 bases at J; junction bases unmatched: 10.

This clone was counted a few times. CDR3 nucleotides: TGCGCCAGCAGCCAAGGGACAGCGGCTCTTTTTTCCTATGGCTACACCTTC. Residues: CASSQGTAALFSYGYTF. V and J are TRBV4-1 and TRBJ1-2; D is perhaps TRBD1 (6 bases). Trimming pared 1 base from V and 4 bases from J, leaving 19 bases between. The length of the CDR3 is 17 residues. CDR1 is MGHRA, CDR2 YSYEKL, per germline.

CDR3: CASSFDRVTEAFF. The CDR3 DNA reads TGTGCCAGCAGTTTTGACAGGGTCACTGAAGCTTTCTTT. The chain links TRBV6-5 to TRBJ1-1, with TRBD1 identical over 7 bases. The germline V gene has CDR1 MNHEY and CDR2 SVGAGI. The CDR3 is made up of 13 amino acids. V was clipped by 4 bases and J by 4 bases; unmatched bases: 3.

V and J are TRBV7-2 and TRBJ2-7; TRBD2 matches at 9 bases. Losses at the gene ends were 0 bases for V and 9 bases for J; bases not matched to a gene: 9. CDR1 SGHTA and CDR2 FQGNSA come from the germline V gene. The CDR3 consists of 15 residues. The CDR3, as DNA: TGTGCCAGCAGCTTAGCGAGTAGCGGGGGACTCGGGCAGTACTTC. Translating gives CASSLASSGGLGQYF.

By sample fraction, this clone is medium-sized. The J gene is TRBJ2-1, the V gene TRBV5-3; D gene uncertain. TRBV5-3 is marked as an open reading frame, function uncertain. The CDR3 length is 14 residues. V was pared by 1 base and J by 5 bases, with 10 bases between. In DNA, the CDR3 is TGTGCCAGAAGCTTGTGGTTTGCGCACAATGAGCAGTTCTTC. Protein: CARSLWFAHNEQFF.

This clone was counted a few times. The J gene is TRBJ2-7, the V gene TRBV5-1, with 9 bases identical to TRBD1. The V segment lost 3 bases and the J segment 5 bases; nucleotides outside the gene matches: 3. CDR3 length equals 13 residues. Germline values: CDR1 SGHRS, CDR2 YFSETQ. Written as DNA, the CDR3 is TGCGCCAGCAGCTACACAGGGGGCCACGAGCAGTACTTC. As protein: CASSYTGGHEQYF.

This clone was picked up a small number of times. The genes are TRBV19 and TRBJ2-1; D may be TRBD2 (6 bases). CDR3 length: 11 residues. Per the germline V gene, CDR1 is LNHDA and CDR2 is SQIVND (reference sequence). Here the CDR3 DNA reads TGTGCTATTGGGAGGATCGGTGAGCAGTTCTTC. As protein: CAIGRIGEQFF.

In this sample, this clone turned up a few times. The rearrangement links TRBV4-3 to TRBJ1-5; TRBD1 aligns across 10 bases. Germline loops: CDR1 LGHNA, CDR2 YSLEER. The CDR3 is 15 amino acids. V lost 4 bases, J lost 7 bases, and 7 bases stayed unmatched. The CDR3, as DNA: TGCGCCAGCAGCCGCTGGACAGGGGGAAGCCAGCCCCAGCATTTT. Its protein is CASSRWTGGSQPQHF.

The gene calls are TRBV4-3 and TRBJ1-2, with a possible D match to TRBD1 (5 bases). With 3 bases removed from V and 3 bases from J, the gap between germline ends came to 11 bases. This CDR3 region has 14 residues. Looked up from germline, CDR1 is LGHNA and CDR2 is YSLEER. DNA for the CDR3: TGCGCCAGCAGCCAGTCTCGGGGGGACTATGGCTACACCTTC. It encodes CASSQSRGDYGYTF.

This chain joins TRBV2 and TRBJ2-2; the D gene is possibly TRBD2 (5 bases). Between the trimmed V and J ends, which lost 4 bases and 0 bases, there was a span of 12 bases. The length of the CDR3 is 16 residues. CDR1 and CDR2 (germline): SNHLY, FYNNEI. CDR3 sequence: CASSAPTIANTGELFF. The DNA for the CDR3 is TGTGCCAGCAGTGCCCCGACTATTGCGAACACCGGGGAGCTGTTTTTT.

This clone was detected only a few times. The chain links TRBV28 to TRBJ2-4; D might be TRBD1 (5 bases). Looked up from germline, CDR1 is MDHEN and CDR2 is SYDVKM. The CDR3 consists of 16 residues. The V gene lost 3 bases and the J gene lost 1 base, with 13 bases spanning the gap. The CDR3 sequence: CASSFRQGLAKNIQYF. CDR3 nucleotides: TGTGCCAGCAGTTTTCGGCAGGGCCTGGCCAAAAACATTCAGTACTTC. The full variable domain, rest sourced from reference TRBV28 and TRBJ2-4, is DVKVTQSSRYLVKRTGEKVFLECVQDMDHENMFWYRQDPGLGLRLIYFSYDVKMKEKGDIPEGYSVSREKKERFSLILESASTNQTSMYLCASSFRQGLAKNIQYFGAGTRLSVL.

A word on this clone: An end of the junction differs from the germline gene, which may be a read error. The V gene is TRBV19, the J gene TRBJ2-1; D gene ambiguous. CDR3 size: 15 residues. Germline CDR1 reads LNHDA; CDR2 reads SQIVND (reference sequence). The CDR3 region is CASNIGWSSYNEQLF. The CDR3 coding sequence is TGTGCCAGTAATATCGGCTGGAGCTCCTACAATGAGCAGCTCTTC.

CDR3 coding DNA: TGTGCCAGCACCCAAACCGGGGGAGGGGAGACCCAGTACTTC. Translating it yields CASTQTGGGETQYF. V gene TRBV28 combines with J gene TRBJ2-5; 7 nucleotides align to TRBD2. With V trimmed by 7 bases and J by 5 bases, 10 bases remained unmatched. The CDR3 length is 14 residues. The germline V gene encodes CDR1 MDHEN and CDR2 SYDVKM.

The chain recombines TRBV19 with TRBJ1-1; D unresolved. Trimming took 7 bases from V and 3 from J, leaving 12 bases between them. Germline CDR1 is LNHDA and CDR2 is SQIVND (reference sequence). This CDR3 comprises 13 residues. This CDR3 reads CASTPLGHTEAFF. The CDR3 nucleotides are TGTGCCAGTACCCCGCTAGGTCACACTGAAGCTTTCTTT. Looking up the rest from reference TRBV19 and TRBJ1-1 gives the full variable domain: DGGITQSPKYLFRKEGQNVTLSCEQNLNHDAMYWYRQDPGQGLRLIYYSQIVNDFQKGDIAEGYSVSREKKESFPLTVTSAQKNPTAFYLCASTPLGHTEAFFGQGTRLTVV.

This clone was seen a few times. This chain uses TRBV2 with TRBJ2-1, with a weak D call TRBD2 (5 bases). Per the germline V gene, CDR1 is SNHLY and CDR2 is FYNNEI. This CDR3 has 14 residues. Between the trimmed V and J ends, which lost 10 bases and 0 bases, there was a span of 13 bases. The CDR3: CATGLTSSYNEQFF. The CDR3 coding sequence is TGTGCCACCGGACTGACGAGCTCCTACAATGAGCAGTTCTTC.

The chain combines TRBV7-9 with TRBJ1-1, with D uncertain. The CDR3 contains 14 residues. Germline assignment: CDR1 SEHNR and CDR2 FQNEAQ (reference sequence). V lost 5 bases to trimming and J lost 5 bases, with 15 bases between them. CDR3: CASSAQPSGTEAFF. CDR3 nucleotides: TGTGCCAGCAGCGCTCAGCCGTCGGGAACTGAAGCTTTCTTT. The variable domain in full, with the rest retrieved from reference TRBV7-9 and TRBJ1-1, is DTGVSQNPRHKITKRGQNVTFRCDPISEHNRLYWYRQTLGQGPEFLTYFQNEAQLEKSRLLSDRFSAERPKGSFSTLEIQRTEQGDSAMYLCASSAQPSGTEAFFGQGTRLTVV.

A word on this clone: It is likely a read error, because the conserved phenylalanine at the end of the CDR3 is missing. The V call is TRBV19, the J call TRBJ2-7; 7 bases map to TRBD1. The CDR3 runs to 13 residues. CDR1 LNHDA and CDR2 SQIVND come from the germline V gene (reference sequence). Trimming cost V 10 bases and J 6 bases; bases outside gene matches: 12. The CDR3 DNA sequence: TGTGCCACCTCGACAGGGAATCCCCTCGAGCAGTACCTC. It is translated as CATSTGNPLEQYL.

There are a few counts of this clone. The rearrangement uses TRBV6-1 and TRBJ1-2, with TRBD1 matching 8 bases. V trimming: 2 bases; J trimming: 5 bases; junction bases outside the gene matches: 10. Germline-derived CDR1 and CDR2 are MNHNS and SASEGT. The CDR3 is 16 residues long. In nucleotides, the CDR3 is TGTGCCAGCAGTGAATACCTCCGCAGGGGGCTGTATGGCTACACCTTC. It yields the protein CASSEYLRRGLYGYTF.

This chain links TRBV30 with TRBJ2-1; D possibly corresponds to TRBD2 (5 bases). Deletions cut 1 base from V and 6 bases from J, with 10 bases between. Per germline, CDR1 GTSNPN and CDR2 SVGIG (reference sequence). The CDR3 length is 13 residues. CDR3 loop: CAWSAGLLNEQFF. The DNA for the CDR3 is TGTGCCTGGAGTGCTGGACTCCTCAATGAGCAGTTCTTC.

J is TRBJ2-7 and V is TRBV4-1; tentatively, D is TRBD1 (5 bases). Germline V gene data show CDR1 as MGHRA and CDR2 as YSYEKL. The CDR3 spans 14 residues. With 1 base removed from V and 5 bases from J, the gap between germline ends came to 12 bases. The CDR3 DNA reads TGCGCCAGCAGCCAAGTTTGGACAACCGACGAGCAGTACTTC. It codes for CASSQVWTTDEQYF.

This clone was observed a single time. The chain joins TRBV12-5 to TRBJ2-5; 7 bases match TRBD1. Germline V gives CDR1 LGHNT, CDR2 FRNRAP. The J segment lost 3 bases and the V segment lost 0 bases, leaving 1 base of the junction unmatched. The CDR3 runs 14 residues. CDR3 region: CASGLVGTEETQYF. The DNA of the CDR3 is TGTGCTAGTGGTTTGGTAGGGACAGAAGAGACCCAGTACTTC.

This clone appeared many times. The DNA of the CDR3 is TGTGCCAGCAACGTCGGGTCTTATGAAGCTTTCTTT. Amino acid sequence: CASNVGSYEAFF. J is TRBJ1-1 and V is TRBV2, with unresolved D. Germline V gives CDR1 SNHLY, CDR2 FYNNEI. The ends were cut back, 7 bases at V and 7 bases at J, with 13 bases in the middle. The CDR3 consists of 12 residues.

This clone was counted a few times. CDR3 amino acids: CASSLGLAGVEQYF. The CDR3 DNA follows: TGTGCCAGCAGTTTAGGCCTAGCGGGGGTCGAGCAGTACTTC. The chain employs TRBV27 and TRBJ2-7; 10 nucleotides line up with TRBD2. The CDR3 consists of 14 residues. V was clipped by 2 bases and J by 6 bases; unmatched bases: 4. Germline V gene sequence: CDR1 MNHEY, CDR2 SMNVEV (reference sequence).

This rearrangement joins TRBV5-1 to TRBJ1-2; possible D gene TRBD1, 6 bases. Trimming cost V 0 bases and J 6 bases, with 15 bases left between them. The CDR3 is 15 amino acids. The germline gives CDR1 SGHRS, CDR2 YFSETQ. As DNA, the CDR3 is TGCGCCAGCAGCTTGGCTAGCGGGGGGCAAAATGGCTACACCTTC. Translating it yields CASSLASGGQNGYTF.

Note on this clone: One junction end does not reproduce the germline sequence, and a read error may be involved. CDR3 region: CASSIAGTGWNEQFF. CDR3 in DNA: TGTGCCAGCAGCATAGCCGGGACAGGGTGGAATGAGCAGTTCTTC. The chain uses TRBV7-6 and TRBJ2-1, with TRBD1 identical over 9 bases. The CDR3 is 15 residues long. In germline, CDR1 is SGHVS, CDR2 FNYEAQ.

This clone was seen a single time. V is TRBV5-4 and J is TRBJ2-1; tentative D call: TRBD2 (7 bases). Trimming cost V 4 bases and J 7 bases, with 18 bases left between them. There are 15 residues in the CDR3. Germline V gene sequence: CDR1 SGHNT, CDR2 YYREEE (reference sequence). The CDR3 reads CASSGRGRVRNEQFF. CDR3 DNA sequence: TGTGCCAGCAGCGGGCGGGGGCGTGTGAGGAATGAGCAGTTCTTC.

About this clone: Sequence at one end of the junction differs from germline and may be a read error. The CDR3 DNA reads TGCGCCAGCAGCCAAGATACGGGGAACTACGAGCAGTACTTC. It is translated as CASSQDTGNYEQYF. The rearrangement uses TRBV7-9 and TRBJ2-7, with D possibly being TRBD2 (5 bases). The CDR3 spans 14 residues. Germline values: CDR1 SEHNR, CDR2 FQNEAQ (reference sequence). The full variable domain, rest sourced from reference TRBV7-9 and TRBJ2-7, is DTGVSQNPRHKITKRGQNVTFRCDPISEHNRLYWYRQTLGQGPEFLTYFQNEAQLEKSRLLSDRFSAERPKGSFSTLEIQRTEQGDSAMYLCASSQDTGNYEQYFGPGTRLTVT.

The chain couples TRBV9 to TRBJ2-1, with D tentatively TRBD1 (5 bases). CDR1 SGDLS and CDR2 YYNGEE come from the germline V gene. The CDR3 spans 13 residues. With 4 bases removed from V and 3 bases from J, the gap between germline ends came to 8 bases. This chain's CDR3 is CASSQGDYNEQFF. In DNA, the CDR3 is TGTGCCAGCAGCCAGGGTGACTACAATGAGCAGTTCTTC.

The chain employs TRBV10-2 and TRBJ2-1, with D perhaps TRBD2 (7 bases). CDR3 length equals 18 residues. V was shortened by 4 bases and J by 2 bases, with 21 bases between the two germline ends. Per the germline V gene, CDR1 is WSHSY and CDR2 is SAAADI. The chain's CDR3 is CASSVTGEGGPPYNEQFF. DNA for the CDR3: TGCGCCAGCAGTGTCACGGGTGAGGGGGGGCCCCCCTACAATGAGCAGTTCTTC.